This T cell receptor beta chain was documented in a study of blood T cell repertoires in COVID-19. Turning to the study itself: The origin of the acute and convalescent COVID-19 samples was the United States, Italy and Spain. The analysed material was cDNA or gDNA that came from T cells, B-cell-depleted T cells, or PBMCs.

In the authors' workflow: Counts of nucleated cells, estimated from reference gene primer amplification, were obtained. Generated by immunoSEQ multiplex PCR, the TCRdb table keeps only in-frame clones and is missing some. That table gives V, J and clone size, and the DNA gave D and trimming. The sample has 150,000 to 200,000 clones; around 90% are singletons. Trimming pared 3 bases from V and 2 bases from J, leaving 12 bases between. CDR3 size: 15 residues. Germline CDR1 is MDHEN and CDR2 is SYDVKM. The source is a man between 50 and 59 years old with acute or convalescent COVID-19. The chain couples TRBV28 to TRBJ2-3, with D tentatively TRBD2 (5 bases). The material sequenced was peripheral blood. The CDR3 sequence: CASSLGERVTDTQYF. In DNA, the CDR3 is TGTGCCAGCAGTTTGGGAGAACGAGTCACAGATACGCAGTATTTT. The complete variable domain, with remaining parts taken from reference TRBV28 and TRBJ2-3, reads DVKVTQSSRYLVKRTGEKVFLECVQDMDHENMFWYRQDPGLGLRLIYFSYDVKMKEKGDIPEGYSVSREKKERFSLILESASTNQTSMYLCASSLGERVTDTQYFGPGTRLTVL.